This T cell receptor beta chain is drawn from a study of blood T cell repertoires in COVID-19. Study at large: The United States, Italy and Spain were the sources of the acute and convalescent COVID-19 samples. Nucleic acid was either cDNA or gDNA, and it came from T cells, B-cell-depleted T cells, or PBMCs.

Trimming at V came to 0 bases and at J to 1 base, leaving 5 bases not matched to a gene. The CDR3 spans 17 residues. Germline CDR1 reads LGHNA; CDR2 reads YSLEER. Measured with immunoSEQ multiplex PCR; TCRdb has only the in-frame clones, and not every one. This table has tens of thousands of clones, 65% to 85% appearing once. Input material: peripheral blood. The rearrangement uses TRBV4-3 and TRBJ2-4; 8 bases map to TRBD2. The receptor comes from a woman aged 50 to 65 with acute or convalescent COVID-19. In DNA form, the CDR3 reads TGCGCCAGCAGCCAAGATCAGCGGGAGTGGGCCAAAAACATTCAGTACTTC. It codes for CASSQDQREWAKNIQYF.